This is a list of T cell receptor beta chains from one sample in a study of response to subunit inactivated influenza vaccine. TCRdb re-derived calls from the RT-PCR reads in MiXCR, one entry per CDR3 protein. The sample yields approximately 700,000 distinct CDR3 sequences, approximately 15% seen once. The sequencing here drew on PBMCs from blood, taken approximately 13 days after vaccination. These receptors were obtained from a man aged 50 or older who received an inactivated influenza vaccine. Each CDR3 is given with its conserved first and last residue.

j_call v_call cdr3_length cdr3_aa
TRBJ1-2 TRBV3-1 13 CASSQGPGDGYTF
TRBJ1-3 TRBV28 19 CASSLTGTAVYSGRNTIYF
TRBJ2-1 TRBV28 14 CASSLAGASHEQFF
TRBJ2-1 TRBV6-1 15 CASRSRGPGFHEQFF
TRBJ1-1 TRBV10-3 15 CAIQPRDRYLTEAFF
TRBJ2-1 TRBV7-6 15 CASSLRTGLGNEQFF
TRBJ2-3 TRBV29-1 13 CSVGGRYTDTQYF
TRBJ2-7 TRBV27 15 CASSLSTSGSYEQYF
TRBJ2-1 TRBV24-1 16 CATSDSGGSSYNEQFF
TRBJ2-3 TRBV3-1 17 CASTHNPTSGITDTQYF
TRBJ1-5 TRBV7-7 15 CASSFRQGDNQPQHF
TRBJ2-7 TRBV27 13 CASRVTAGVEQYF
TRBJ2-5 TRBV11-2 17 CASSLEASGTSGETQYF
TRBJ2-1 TRBV12-3/TRBV12-4 18 CASSSLLAGISSYNEQFF
TRBJ2-7 TRBV11-2 14 CASSWPGQSYEQYF
TRBJ2-3 TRBV29-1 15 CSVRGSGRVTDTQYF
TRBJ2-7 TRBV27 14 CASSPYPPLYEQYF
TRBJ2-3 TRBV12-3/TRBV12-4 16 CASRQDSGGPTDTQYF
TRBJ2-2 TRBV12-3/TRBV12-4 14 CASSLIGFSGELFF
TRBJ2-5 TRBV6-2/TRBV6-3 12 CASRGSGGIQYF
TRBJ2-2 TRBV10-3 16 CAISETRGGGTGELFF
TRBJ2-7 TRBV12-3/TRBV12-4 14 CASSWTGVLYEQYF
TRBJ1-1 TRBV7-2 16 CASSLGGRTSGTEAFF
TRBJ1-2 TRBV15 14 CATSNAPGLDGYTF
TRBJ1-2 TRBV20-1 15 CSARLSTPANYGYTF